This is a list of T cell receptor beta chains from one sample in a study of T cell repertoires in cytomegalovirus infection. TCRdb recomputed calls from the reads with MiXCR, one row per CDR3 protein. The profile shows some 590,000 distinct CDR3 sequences, 40% of them singletons. Which antigens these TCRs recognize remains unknown. This specimen consisted of cultured PBMCs, obtained from culture after CMV antigen stimulation. These receptors originate from a human donor in good health (CMV status not recorded). Some clones in this sample may be carry-over from other donors' samples. CDR3s include the opening cysteine and the closing phenylalanine or tryptophan. Each record gives: V gene, clone size, J gene, D gene, CDR3 protein, CDR3 DNA. A D gene is named only where the DNA matches it firmly. Expanded clones are given a class, and other clones once, few, many or no size at all.

v_call: TRBV6-1
clone_size: few
j_call: TRBJ2-1
d_call: TRBD1
cdr3_aa: CASSEALRGGSGGSYEQFF
cdr3_nt: TGTGCCAGCAGTGAAGCGCTTCGTGGGGGGTCAGGGGGCTCGTATGAGCAGTTCTTC

v_call: TRBV12-3/TRBV12-4
clone_size: few
j_call: TRBJ2-1
d_call: .
cdr3_aa: CASSLWAQNEQFF
cdr3_nt: TGTGCCAGCAGTTTATGGGCGCAGAATGAGCAGTTCTTC

v_call: TRBV7-2
clone_size: few
j_call: TRBJ2-5
d_call: TRBD2
cdr3_aa: CASSLGGGADGETQYF
cdr3_nt: TGTGCCAGCAGCTTGGGCGGGGGGGCTGATGGAGAGACCCAGTACTTC

v_call: TRBV15
clone_size: .
j_call: TRBJ2-7
d_call: TRBD2
cdr3_aa: CATSITAGGSYEQYF
cdr3_nt: TGTGCCACCAGCATAACAGCGGGGGGATCCTACGAGCAGTACTTC

v_call: TRBV10-3
clone_size: .
j_call: TRBJ2-7
d_call: .
cdr3_aa: CAISESGGAGEQYF
cdr3_nt: TGTGCCATCAGTGAGTCGGGGGGGGCGGGCGAGCAGTACTTC

v_call: TRBV7-9
clone_size: once
j_call: TRBJ2-1
d_call: TRBD2
cdr3_aa: CASHSGGTSEHEQFF
cdr3_nt: TGTGCCAGTCATAGCGGGGGGACTAGCGAGCATGAGCAGTTCTTC

v_call: TRBV19
clone_size: .
j_call: TRBJ2-3
d_call: TRBD2
cdr3_aa: CASSTPTSGRRDTQYF
cdr3_nt: TGTGCCAGTAGTACCCCGACTAGCGGGAGGCGGGATACGCAGTATTTT

v_call: TRBV6-2/TRBV6-3
clone_size: .
j_call: TRBJ1-1
d_call: .
cdr3_aa: CASNMGGAEAFF
cdr3_nt: TGTGCCAGCAATATGGGGGGGGCTGAAGCTTTCTTT

v_call: TRBV7-2
clone_size: many
j_call: TRBJ1-1
d_call: .
cdr3_aa: CASSLTSTEAFF
cdr3_nt: TGTGCCAGCAGCTTAACATCCACTGAAGCTTTCTTT

v_call: TRBV6-2/TRBV6-3
clone_size: .
j_call: TRBJ2-5
d_call: TRBD1
cdr3_aa: CASSYETGQGGETQYF
cdr3_nt: TGTGCCAGCAGTTACGAAACGGGACAGGGAGGGGAGACCCAGTACTTC

v_call: TRBV19
clone_size: .
j_call: TRBJ2-1
d_call: TRBD1
cdr3_aa: CASSPRTGVVVDEQFF
cdr3_nt: TGTGCCAGTAGCCCCCGGACAGGGGTGGTAGTGGATGAGCAGTTCTTC

v_call: TRBV7-8
clone_size: few
j_call: TRBJ1-3
d_call: TRBD1
cdr3_aa: CASSLRGQGAGNTIYF
cdr3_nt: TGTGCCAGCAGCTTAAGGGGACAGGGGGCTGGAAACACCATATATTTT

v_call: TRBV27
clone_size: .
j_call: TRBJ2-7
d_call: .
cdr3_aa: CASSFTPGLRYEQYF
cdr3_nt: TGTGCCAGCAGTTTTACACCGGGACTCCGCTACGAGCAGTACTTC

v_call: TRBV10-3
clone_size: few
j_call: TRBJ1-5
d_call: TRBD1
cdr3_aa: CAISETLTGTDMAQPQHF
cdr3_nt: TGTGCCATCAGTGAGACACTGACCGGGACAGATATGGCGCAGCCCCAGCATTTT

v_call: TRBV20-1
clone_size: .
j_call: TRBJ2-1
d_call: .
cdr3_aa: CSATTGHSPQDEQFF
cdr3_nt: TGCAGTGCAACTACCGGGCACAGTCCCCAAGATGAGCAGTTCTTC

v_call: TRBV12-3/TRBV12-4
clone_size: .
j_call: TRBJ1-1
d_call: .
cdr3_aa: CASSLGSGLEAFF
cdr3_nt: TGTGCCAGCAGTTTAGGGAGTGGACTAGAAGCTTTCTTT